The entry below gives a single T cell receptor (beta chain) sequence along with its context. Its antigen is still unknown. This CDR3 comprises 13 residues. The V and J ends lost 4 bases and 5 bases respectively, with 11 bases between them. Germline assignment: CDR1 SGDLS and CDR2 YYNGEE. The data stem from a study of vaccination effects on CD4 cells after COVID-19. Cultured cells yielded isolated CD4+ T cells after nine to ten days. In the cultures, half the medium was exchanged for IL-2 medium on days 3 and 7. Profiling relied on immunoSEQ multiplex PCR, and the TCRdb table lists in-frame clones only, not all of them. The sample holds about 74,000 clones, about 74% seen once.

The receptor's source is a human donor who received a COVID-19 vaccine. The sequencing used CD4+ T cells from PBMCs cultured without peptide, collected before COVID-19 vaccination. J is TRBJ2-3 and V is TRBV9; possible D gene TRBD1, 6 bases. CDR3 coding DNA: TGTGCCAGCAGCAGGGGGACCCTAGATACGCAGTATTTT. It yields the protein CASSRGTLDTQYF.